This is a list of T cell receptor beta chains from one sample in a study of early T cells in non-severe SARS-CoV-2 infection. TCRdb passed the 5' RACE reads through MiXCR, listing each CDR3 protein once. The sample includes approximately 50,000 distinct CDR3 sequences, 9.5% to 12% of them seen just once. Sample: whole blood. The source is an adult who was a healthcare worker with PCR-confirmed SARS-CoV-2 infection or an uninfected control (not recorded which). Each CDR3 is given with its conserved first and last residue. A D gene is named only where the DNA matches it firmly. Clone size is not always given. Where it is, it says once, few, many or a class for expanded clones.

d_call,j_call,clone_size,v_call,cdr3_nt,cdr3_aa
TRBD2,TRBJ2-2,-,TRBV7-6,TGTGCCAGCAGCTTACCGGCTAGCGGGCTAAACACCGGGGAGCTGTTTTTT,CASSLPASGLNTGELFF
-,TRBJ1-4,-,TRBV5-1,TGCGCCAGCAGCTTGGACTATCAGTTAACTAATGAAAAACTGTTTTTT,CASSLDYQLTNEKLFF
-,TRBJ2-3,many,TRBV20-1,TGCAGTGCTAACCGTCCCCTAGGGCGGGGCACAGATACGCAGTATTTT,CSANRPLGRGTDTQYF
-,TRBJ2-2,-,TRBV24-1,TGTGCCACTAACACAGGGTCGAACACCCGGGAGCTGTTTTTT,CATNTGSNTRELFF
-,TRBJ2-7,many,TRBV10-1,TGCGCCAGCAGTGAGTCTTACGGATTCCAGTACTTC,CASSESYGFQYF
-,TRBJ1-1,few,TRBV6-2/TRBV6-3,TGTGCCAGCAGTCTCCCACAGGTCCCGAACACTGAAGCTTTCTTT,CASSLPQVPNTEAFF
-,TRBJ1-6,few,TRBV6-6,TGTGCCAGCTCCCGGGGGCAGGCCAATTCACCCCTCCACTTT,CASSRGQANSPLHF
-,TRBJ2-1,many,TRBV4-1,TGCGCCAGCTCTTCCGGTGACAATGAGCAGTTCTTC,CASSSGDNEQFF
TRBD1,TRBJ2-7,few,TRBV6-5,TGTGCCAGCAGTTCCACGACCTCAAGACAGGGCCATTCCTCCTACGAGCAGTACTTC,CASSSTTSRQGHSSYEQYF
-,TRBJ1-1,-,TRBV7-2,TGTGCCTCCCGCCAGGGCATGAACACTGAAGCTTTCTTT,CASRQGMNTEAFF
TRBD1,TRBJ1-1,-,TRBV7-6,TGTGCCAGCAGCGCGGGACAGGCGAACACTGAAGCTTTCTTT,CASSAGQANTEAFF
-,TRBJ1-2,few,TRBV12-3/TRBV12-4,TGTGCCAGCAGCCCAGGGTTGGGAAAAGACGGCTACACCTTC,CASSPGLGKDGYTF
-,TRBJ2-7,-,TRBV10-3,TGTGCCATCATAACCGGGGCTTTAGAACAGTACTTC,CAIITGALEQYF
-,TRBJ1-1,many,TRBV7-9,TGTGCCAGCAGCTTTCAGAACACTGAAGCTTTCTTT,CASSFQNTEAFF
-,TRBJ2-4,many,TRBV20-1,TGCAGTGCTAGAGATTTGCAGGGAAACATTCAGTACTTC,CSARDLQGNIQYF
TRBD1,TRBJ2-7,-,TRBV29-1,TGCAGCGTGGGGACAGGCCCCTACGAGCAGTACTTC,CSVGTGPYEQYF
-,TRBJ1-6,-,TRBV3-1,TGTGCCAGCAGCCAAGTAGCCGATTTAAATTCACCCCTCCACTTT,CASSQVADLNSPLHF
-,TRBJ2-5,few,TRBV24-1,TGTGCCACCAGTGGGTCCAGTAGCCAAGGGGCTGAAGAGACCCAGTACTTC,CATSGSSSQGAEETQYF
-,TRBJ2-2,-,TRBV6-5,TGTGCCAGCAGTTACGGACAGAACCAGAACACCGGGGAGCTGTTTTTT,CASSYGQNQNTGELFF
-,TRBJ1-2,many,TRBV7-9,TGTGCCAGCAGCTCCCGGGTGGGCGGTAACTATGGCTACACCTTC,CASSSRVGGNYGYTF
-,TRBJ2-3,many,TRBV5-1,TGCGCCAGCAGCAGCACAGGAGGCACAGATACGCAGTATTTT,CASSSTGGTDTQYF
-,TRBJ1-1,-,TRBV4-3,TGCGCCAGCAGCCAAGACCCTAACGACAGATCCACTGAAGCTTTCTTT,CASSQDPNDRSTEAFF
-,TRBJ1-2,-,TRBV13,TGTGCCAGCAGCTTAGCAGTGGCAGGCTTAGGCTACACCTTC,CASSLAVAGLGYTF
-,TRBJ2-5,many,TRBV6-6,TGTGCCAGCCCCCGGGGGGCCAGGGAGAGGGTCGTAGAGACCCAGTACTTC,CASPRGARERVVETQYF
-,TRBJ2-7,many,TRBV11-2,TGTGCCAGCAGCTTTGGGAACGAGCAGTACTTC,CASSFGNEQYF
-,TRBJ2-7,few,TRBV7-2,TGTGCCAGCAGCTCCCCGGCGACACGTTACGAGCAGTACTTC,CASSSPATRYEQYF
-,TRBJ1-1,few,TRBV29-1,TGCAGCGTCCTAGGGAGGACTGAAGCTTTCTTT,CSVLGRTEAFF